The rows below give T cell receptor beta chains drawn from one sample of a study of OX40 agonist ivuxolimab in advanced cancers. Method: immunoSEQ multiplex PCR; TCRdb's copy keeps in-frame clones and lacks some. The table shows 98,000 or so clones, with 94% occurring only once. The input for sequencing was CD4+ or CD8+ T cells sorted from blood, taken in a trial of the OX40 agonist ivuxolimab. These TCRs come from an adult with an advanced solid tumor such as melanoma, head and neck, liver or kidney cancer. Both conserved end residues are part of each CDR3. D genes are given only for firm matches. Clone size is not always given. Where it is, it says once, few, many or a class for expanded clones.

j_call,d_call,v_call,clone_size,cdr3_aa,cdr3_nt
TRBJ2-7,TRBD1,TRBV5-1,once,CASSFQTGDYEQYF,TGCGCCAGCAGCTTTCAGACAGGGGACTACGAGCAGTACTTC
TRBJ2-7,.,TRBV28,.,CASTEGGRGSYEQYF,TGTGCCAGCACCGAAGGGGGGAGGGGCTCCTACGAGCAGTACTTC
TRBJ1-2,.,TRBV15,.,CATSRGTDFYGYTF,TGTGCCACCAGCAGAGGGACAGACTTCTATGGCTACACCTTC
TRBJ1-4,.,TRBV29-1,.,CSVIDRSNEKLFF,TGCAGCGTAATCGACAGGTCCAATGAAAAACTGTTTTTT
TRBJ1-3,.,TRBV7-2,once,CASSPGTGNTIYF,TGTGCCAGCAGCCCTGGGACTGGAAACACCATATATTTT
TRBJ2-2,TRBD2,TRBV2,.,CASRLRLAGGHGELFF,TGTGCCAGCCGACTTCGACTAGCGGGAGGGCACGGGGAGCTGTTTTTT
TRBJ1-1,TRBD1,TRBV15,.,CATSSEQGLPEAFF,TGTGCCACCAGCAGCGAACAGGGGCTGCCTGAAGCTTTCTTT
TRBJ1-5,.,TRBV4-1,once,CASSQETLQDQPQHF,TGCGCCAGCAGCCAAGAGACACTACAGGATCAGCCCCAGCATTTT
TRBJ2-7,TRBD1,TRBV15,.,CATSGSTLRDRVGEQYF,TGTGCCACCAGCGGATCCACCCTCCGGGACAGGGTAGGCGAGCAGTACTTC
TRBJ2-2,.,TRBV19,.,CASSKVSATGELFF,TGTGCCAGTAGTAAAGTATCCGCCACCGGGGAGCTGTTTTTT
TRBJ2-3,TRBD2,TRBV5-4,.,CASSSSGRIQTDTQYF,TGTGCCAGCAGCTCTAGCGGGAGGATCCAAACAGATACGCAGTATTTT
TRBJ1-1,TRBD1,TRBV2,once,CASSARQGANTEAFF,TGTGCCAGCAGCGCCCGACAGGGGGCCAACACTGAAGCTTTCTTT
TRBJ2-5,TRBD2,TRBV27,.,CASLPRAPSGTSGRETQYF,TGTGCCAGCCTGCCGAGGGCCCCCTCCGGGACTAGCGGGAGAGAGACCCAGTACTTC
TRBJ2-1,TRBD1,TRBV5-1,.,CASSRGDREYNEQFF,TGCGCCAGCAGCAGGGGGGACAGGGAATACAATGAGCAGTTCTTC
TRBJ2-6,.,TRBV12-5,.,CASGLPYSGANVLTF,TGTGCTAGTGGTTTGCCGTACTCTGGGGCCAACGTCCTGACTTTC
TRBJ1-3,.,TRBV7-2,.,CASSLPSTGLSGNTIYF,TGTGCCAGCAGCTTACCTTCAACGGGGCTCTCTGGAAACACCATATATTTT
TRBJ2-1,.,TRBV5-4,.,CASSLVAANEQFF,TGTGCCAGCAGCTTGGTCGCAGCCAATGAGCAGTTCTTC
TRBJ1-6,.,TRBV28,.,CASSWTWGSSYNSPLHF,TGTGCCAGCAGCTGGACCTGGGGAAGCTCCTATAATTCACCCCTCCACTTT
TRBJ1-4,.,TRBV6-6,.,CASSYSEAGKEKLFF,TGTGCCAGCAGTTACTCGGAGGCAGGGAAGGAAAAACTGTTTTTT
TRBJ2-2,.,TRBV9,.,CASSVGGASTGELFF,TGTGCCAGCAGCGTAGGCGGGGCGAGCACCGGGGAGCTGTTTTTT
TRBJ2-3,TRBD2,TRBV11-3,once,CASSPGLETDTQYF,TGTGCCAGCAGCCCTGGACTAGAAACAGATACGCAGTATTTT
TRBJ1-1,TRBD1,TRBV7-2,.,CASSFRNRGPEAFF,TGTGCCAGCAGCTTCCGAAACAGGGGACCTGAAGCTTTCTTT
TRBJ2-7,TRBD1,TRBV4-3,.,CASSPGRQGFEQYF,TGCGCCAGCAGCCCCGGTAGACAGGGGTTCGAGCAGTACTTC
TRBJ2-1,TRBD1,TRBV20-1,.,CTGTGDNEQFF,TGCACCGGGACAGGGGACAATGAGCAGTTCTTC
TRBJ1-4,.,TRBV30,once,CACKSSGTNEKLFF,TGTGCCTGCAAGTCGTCGGGCACTAATGAAAAACTGTTTTTT
TRBJ1-4,.,TRBV4-3,.,CASSPALAGANEKLFF,TGCGCCAGCAGCCCCGCGCTAGCAGGGGCTAATGAAAAACTGTTTTTT
TRBJ2-1,.,TRBV20-1,.,CSARATGEQFF,TGCAGTGCTAGAGCGACCGGGGAGCAGTTCTTC
TRBJ1-2,TRBD1,TRBV11-2,once,CASSLGRTGFGYTF,TGTGCCAGCAGCTTAGGGCGGACAGGGTTTGGCTACACCTTC
TRBJ2-3,.,TRBV27,.,CASSLSGLGTDTQYF,TGTGCCAGCAGTTTATCAGGGTTGGGCACAGATACGCAGTATTTT
TRBJ2-7,.,TRBV23-1,.,CASSQFLRTGRGAYEQYF,TGCGCCAGCAGTCAATTTCTTAGGACAGGACGCGGGGCCTACGAGCAGTACTTC
TRBJ1-3,.,TRBV10-3,.,CAISEEDTIYF,TGTGCCATCAGTGAGGAAGACACCATATATTTT
TRBJ2-3,.,TRBV4-3,.,CASSQDKATDTQYF,TGCGCCAGCAGCCAAGATAAGGCAACAGATACGCAGTATTTT
TRBJ2-5,.,TRBV7-2,.,CASSFQETQYF,TGTGCCAGCAGCTTCCAAGAGACCCAGTACTTC
TRBJ2-3,.,TRBV7-9,.,CASSLVGRVTDTQYF,TGTGCCAGCAGCTTAGTTGGGCGGGTCACAGATACGCAGTATTTT
TRBJ1-1,TRBD1,TRBV6-5,.,CASSGGQKAFF,TGTGCCAGCAGTGGGGGACAGAAAGCTTTCTTT
TRBJ1-2,.,TRBV5-6,.,CASSPDVGGYTF,TGTGCCAGCAGCCCAGACGTAGGAGGCTACACCTTC
TRBJ1-5,TRBD1,TRBV19,.,CASSIEGTGVHF,TGTGCCAGTAGTATAGAGGGGACAGGGGTACATTTT
TRBJ1-2,.,TRBV19,.,CASSIPRGSYGYTF,TGTGCCAGTAGTATACCCCGGGGCTCCTATGGCTACACCTTC
TRBJ2-7,.,TRBV7-3,.,CASSPGGLYEQYF,TGTGCCAGCAGCCCCGGGGGCCTTTACGAGCAGTACTTC
TRBJ1-2,.,TRBV28,.,CASSPNGWGGYTF,TGTGCCAGCAGTCCGAACGGATGGGGGGGCTACACCTTC
TRBJ2-7,.,TRBV6-1,.,CASSAADGRNPYEQYF,TGTGCCAGCAGTGCCGCGGACGGAAGAAACCCATACGAGCAGTACTTC
TRBJ1-1,.,TRBV7-9,.,CASSSNVVLNTEAFF,TGTGCCAGCAGCTCCAACGTTGTGTTGAACACTGAAGCTTTCTTT
TRBJ1-2,.,TRBV2,.,CATTQSNYGYTF,TGTGCCACGACCCAATCTAACTATGGCTACACCTTC
TRBJ2-7,TRBD1,TRBV5-8,.,CASSRDRDYEQYF,TGTGCCAGCAGTCGGGACAGAGACTACGAGCAGTACTTC
TRBJ2-7,TRBD1,TRBV7-2,.,CASSPRQGSYEQYF,TGTGCCAGCAGCCCAAGACAGGGCTCCTACGAGCAGTACTTC
TRBJ1-1,TRBD1,TRBV4-3,.,CASSQELPGQGRSEAFF,TGCGCCAGCAGCCAAGAACTTCCCGGACAGGGTAGATCTGAAGCTTTCTTT
TRBJ1-2,.,TRBV7-2,.,CASSLESRLGYTF,TGTGCCAGCAGCTTAGAGAGTCGCCTGGGCTACACCTTC
TRBJ1-2,.,TRBV18,.,CASSPPGANPGLYGYTF,TGTGCCAGCTCACCACCAGGGGCTAACCCCGGGCTCTATGGCTACACCTTC
TRBJ2-3,.,TRBV6-5,.,CASSYSMRIDTDTQYF,TGTGCCAGCAGTTACTCGATGCGGATAGACACAGATACGCAGTATTTT
TRBJ2-7,.,TRBV7-8,.,CASSSFGLPFLSYEQYF,TGTGCCAGCAGCTCCTTTGGACTGCCATTTTTGTCCTACGAGCAGTACTTC
TRBJ2-7,.,TRBV4-3,.,CASSQDPREAHMPQYF,TGCGCCAGCAGCCAAGATCCGAGGGAGGCCCACATGCCGCAGTACTTC
TRBJ1-4,.,TRBV18,.,CASSPIGQAGEKLFF,TGTGCCAGCTCCCCCATCGGGCAGGCTGGTGAAAAACTGTTTTTT